The sequence of this T cell receptor (beta chain) was determined in a study of shared clonotypes between healthy human individuals. About the study: CD4 naive and memory got three plates each, CD8 naive two, CD8 memory one.

Study-wide findings and caveats: Among donors, clonotype sharing was expected to be affected by sequencing depth. Sample collection involved blood only; tissue repertoires are likely different.

V dropped 5 bases and J dropped 0 bases, with 14 bases sitting between them. Germline values: CDR1 SGHVS, CDR2 FQNEAQ. This CDR3 spans 16 amino acids. This clone has just one count. The antigen is unknown. Positively selected for CCR7, the CD45RO-negative cells used as naive CD8 cells excluded terminally differentiated effector memory CD45RA+ cells. Generated by immunoSEQ multiplex PCR, the TCRdb table keeps only in-frame clones and is missing some. Of about 580,000 clones in the sample, 98% are singletons; the top ten hold 0.3%. The J gene is TRBJ1-5, the V gene TRBV7-8; the D gene is possibly TRBD1 (6 bases). The sample consisted of naive CD8+ T cells sorted from blood. The clonotype was recovered from a man aged 30 to 39 in good health. The CDR3 spells CASSLQGRYSNQPQHF. The CDR3 nucleotides read TGTGCCAGCAGCCTCCAGGGGCGGTATAGCAATCAGCCCCAGCATTTT.